Listed below are T cell receptor beta chains from one sample, sequenced in a study of cytomegalovirus exposure and HLA in healthy donors. Sequenced by immunoSEQ multiplex PCR; TCRdb stores in-frame clones only, minus some. The repertoire has approximately 150,000 clones, 88% of them found once; the top ten carry more than 0.5%. Sequenced sample: PBMCs. These receptors came from a woman aged 40 to 55 in good health and CMV-seronegative. Both conserved end residues are part of each CDR3. A D gene is named only where the DNA matches it firmly. The listing skips clone size in some rows; elsewhere it reads once, few, many or a size class.

D gene	V gene	J gene	clone size	CDR3 protein	CDR3 DNA
NA	TRBV6-5	TRBJ2-6	NA	CASSWVYRAGANVLTF	TGTGCCAGCAGTTGGGTTTACAGAGCTGGGGCCAACGTCCTGACTTTC
NA	TRBV5-4	TRBJ2-5	NA	CASSLIDIQETQYF	TGTGCCAGCAGCTTGATTGACATACAAGAGACCCAGTACTTC
TRBD1	TRBV5-8	TRBJ1-1	NA	CASSYRGGGEIPEAFF	TGTGCCAGCAGCTACAGGGGTGGAGGCGAGATCCCTGAAGCTTTCTTT
TRBD1	TRBV5-1	TRBJ2-5	NA	CASSFSGTGEETQYF	TGCGCCAGCAGCTTTTCCGGGACAGGGGAAGAGACCCAGTACTTC
NA	TRBV18	TRBJ2-3	NA	CASSPVQSTDTQYF	TGTGCCAGCTCACCGGTCCAGAGCACAGATACGCAGTATTTT
NA	TRBV5-6	TRBJ2-7	NA	CASSRGGNYEQYF	TGTGCCAGCAGCAGGGGTGGAAATTACGAGCAGTACTTC
TRBD2	TRBV5-1	TRBJ2-3	NA	CASSPPSGGRSTDTQYF	TGCGCCAGCAGCCCCCCGTCGGGAGGCCGAAGCACAGATACGCAGTATTTT
NA	TRBV5-4	TRBJ2-7	few	CASSLGLRGAGDEQYF	TGTGCCAGCAGCTTGGGGTTACGCGGGGCGGGTGACGAGCAGTACTTC
NA	TRBV25-1	TRBJ2-7	few	CASRQTSYEQYF	TGTGCCAGCCGACAGACCTCCTACGAGCAGTACTTC
NA	TRBV7-9	TRBJ2-3	NA	CASSLSAGDTQYF	TGTGCCAGCAGCTTATCAGCGGGAGATACGCAGTATTTT
TRBD1	TRBV28	TRBJ1-3	NA	CASWGRGTVGNTIYF	TGTGCCAGCTGGGGCCGCGGGACAGTTGGAAACACCATATATTTT
NA	TRBV6-1	TRBJ2-5	few	CASLYQETQYF	TGTGCCAGCCTCTACCAAGAGACCCAGTACTTC
NA	TRBV5-1	TRBJ1-4	NA	CASSLEVGAGGKLFF	TGCGCCAGCAGCTTGGAGGTTGGTGCGGGCGGCAAACTGTTTTTT
TRBD1	TRBV2	TRBJ1-1	NA	CASKDRLNTEAFF	TGTGCCAGCAAGGACAGGCTTAACACTGAAGCTTTCTTT
NA	TRBV7-2	TRBJ2-3	NA	CASSLQGSRTDTQYF	TGTGCCAGCAGCTTACAGGGTTCTCGCACAGATACGCAGTATTTT
TRBD2	TRBV5-4	TRBJ2-3	NA	CASRGAGTSPTDTQYF	TGTGCCAGCAGGGGTGCCGGGACTAGTCCCACAGATACGCAGTATTTT
TRBD2	TRBV6-5	TRBJ2-1	NA	CASMPGLASNEQFF	TGTGCCAGCATGCCGGGACTAGCGTCGAATGAGCAGTTCTTC
TRBD2	TRBV5-1	TRBJ2-1	NA	CASSRTSGANNEQFF	TGCGCCAGCAGCCGCACTAGCGGGGCAAACAATGAGCAGTTCTTC
NA	TRBV7-9	TRBJ2-2	NA	CSSSLVAVLSNTGELFF	TGTTCCAGCAGCTTAGTCGCCGTACTTTCGAACACCGGGGAGCTGTTTTTT
NA	TRBV28	TRBJ2-7	NA	CASSPSSGPTYEQYF	TGTGCCAGCAGCCCCAGCAGCGGCCCCACCTACGAGCAGTACTTC
NA	TRBV20-1	TRBJ1-1	NA	CSAEMNTEAFF	TGCAGTGCTGAGATGAACACTGAAGCTTTCTTT
TRBD2	TRBV6-4	TRBJ2-1	NA	CASSDLAGPNEQFF	TGTGCCAGCAGTGATCTAGCGGGACCCAATGAGCAGTTCTTC
TRBD2	TRBV6-5	TRBJ2-7	NA	CASSYSISGAYEQYF	TGTGCCAGCAGTTACTCGATTAGCGGGGCTTACGAGCAGTACTTC
NA	TRBV9	TRBJ2-1	NA	CASSRTASYNEQFF	TGTGCCAGCAGCAGGACAGCCTCCTACAATGAGCAGTTCTTC
NA	TRBV10-3	TRBJ2-1	NA	CAITPGAYNEQFF	TGTGCCATCACCCCAGGGGCCTACAATGAGCAGTTCTTC
NA	TRBV5-1	TRBJ2-1	NA	CASSSSLGGYNEQFF	TGCGCCAGCAGCTCCTCCCTCGGGGGCTACAATGAGCAGTTCTTC
NA	TRBV6-6	TRBJ1-1	NA	CASSYQGTNTEAFF	TGTGCCAGCAGTTATCAGGGAACGAACACTGAAGCTTTCTTT
NA	TRBV11-2	TRBJ1-2	NA	CASSSAGVPLTIF	TGTGCCAGCAGCTCCGCGGGGGTTCCTCTTACGATCTTC
TRBD1	TRBV19	TRBJ1-4	NA	CAGHRTGSHEKLFF	TGTGCCGGGCACCGGACAGGGTCGCATGAAAAACTGTTTTTT
NA	TRBV19	TRBJ2-1	NA	CASSRGQLGANEQFF	TGTGCCAGTTCCCGCGGACAGTTGGGCGCCAATGAGCAGTTCTTC
NA	TRBV19	TRBJ1-2	few	CASSTNLDTGYTF	TGTGCCAGTAGTACCAATCTGGACACTGGCTACACCTTC
NA	TRBV28	TRBJ1-2	NA	CASSLPQGPSYGYTF	TGTGCCAGCAGTTTACCACAGGGACCGAGCTATGGCTACACCTTC
TRBD1	TRBV27	TRBJ2-7	NA	CASRRTGVGEQYF	TGTGCCAGCAGAAGGACAGGGGTAGGCGAGCAGTACTTC
TRBD2	TRBV28	TRBJ2-7	NA	CASSTPGLAGSEQYF	TGTGCCAGCAGTACGCCGGGACTAGCAGGCTCCGAGCAGTACTTC
TRBD2	TRBV4-1	TRBJ2-7	NA	CASSQEGLAEYYEQYF	TGCGCCAGCAGCCAAGAGGGACTAGCGGAGTACTACGAGCAGTACTTC
NA	TRBV5-1	TRBJ1-1	NA	CASSNQGEAFF	TGCGCCAGCAGCAACCAGGGTGAAGCTTTCTTT
NA	TRBV5-1	TRBJ2-1	NA	CASSVQGGSYNEQFF	TGCGCCAGCAGCGTCCAAGGGGGCTCCTACAATGAGCAGTTCTTC
TRBD2	TRBV29-1	TRBJ2-1	NA	CSVVRSGANEQFF	TGCAGCGTTGTTAGGAGCGGGGCTAATGAGCAGTTCTTC
TRBD1	TRBV25-1	TRBJ1-4	NA	CASVEQGLGEKLFF	TGTGCCAGCGTCGAACAGGGGCTTGGGGAAAAACTGTTTTTT
NA	TRBV6-1	TRBJ1-4	once	CASSENRAEKLFF	TGTGCCAGCAGTGAGAACAGGGCTGAAAAACTGTTTTTT
TRBD1	TRBV7-6	TRBJ2-5	NA	CASSLGPTGLGETQYF	TGTGCCAGCAGCTTGGGACCGACAGGGTTGGGGGAGACCCAGTACTTC